This T cell receptor beta chain was identified during a study of cytomegalovirus exposure and HLA in healthy donors. Study summary: An earlier analysis found some 100 million unique TCR beta sequences from around 180 million T cells.

Vbeta (60) and Jbeta (13) primers were used in the PCR. The assay was immunoSEQ multiplex PCR, and TCRdb's table has in-frame clones only and misses some. Its table lists about 72,000 clones. CDR1 is LNHDA and CDR2 is SQIVND in the germline V gene (reference sequence). The V and J ends lost 0 bases and 6 bases respectively, with 17 bases between them. CDR3 length: 16 residues. V is TRBV19 and J is TRBJ1-2; D gene uncertain. The sequenced material came from PBMCs. The receptor was derived from a man aged 35-49 years in good health and CMV-seronegative. The CDR3 sequence: CASSIERRSRLNGYTF. CDR3 coding DNA: TGTGCCAGTAGTATAGAACGTCGGTCGCGGTTGAATGGCTACACCTTC.